The clone carrying this T cell receptor (beta chain) was recorded many times. Its specificity is not known. The data were obtained in a study of identical twins. The germline gives CDR1 DFQATT, CDR2 SNEGSKA (reference sequence). With V trimmed by 5 bases and J by 6 bases, 5 bases remained unmatched. The CDR3 runs to 12 residues. TCRdb recomputed calls from the 5' RACE reads with MiXCR, one row per CDR3 protein. The sample has more than 650,000 distinct CDR3 sequences; approximately 6.1% are singletons. Study-wide points: Conclusions were drawn cross-sectionally by statistical analysis, without following the same donors. Memory repertoires showed no such pattern, whereas abundant cord blood beta clonotypes carried fewer insertions.

The chain has TRBV20-1 and TRBJ1-1; 8 bases are shared with TRBD1. This receptor was taken from a man aged 18 to 29 in good health. Sequencing was done on a sample of naive T cells sorted from blood. CDR3 bases: TGCAGTGCTCCTGACAGGGGTGCTGAAGCTTTCTTT. This gives the protein CSAPDRGAEAFF.